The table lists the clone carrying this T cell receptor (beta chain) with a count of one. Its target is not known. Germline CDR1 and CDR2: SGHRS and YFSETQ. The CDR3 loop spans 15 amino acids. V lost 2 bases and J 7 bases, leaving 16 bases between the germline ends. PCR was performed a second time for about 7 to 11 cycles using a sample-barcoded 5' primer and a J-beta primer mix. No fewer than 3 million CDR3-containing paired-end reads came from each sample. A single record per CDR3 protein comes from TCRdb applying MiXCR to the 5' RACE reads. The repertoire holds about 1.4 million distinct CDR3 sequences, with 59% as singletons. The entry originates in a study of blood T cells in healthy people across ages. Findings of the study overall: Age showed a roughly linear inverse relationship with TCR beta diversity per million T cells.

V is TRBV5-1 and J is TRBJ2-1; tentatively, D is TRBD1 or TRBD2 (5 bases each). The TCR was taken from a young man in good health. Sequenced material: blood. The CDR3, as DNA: TGCGCCAGCAGCTTCACCGGGACCGACCGGAATGAGCAGTTCTTC. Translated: CASSFTGTDRNEQFF.